Presented here are 9 T cell receptor beta chains from one specimen sequenced in a study of blood T cell repertoires in COVID-19 (dated by TCRdb to the early 2020s). The library relied on the immunoSEQ multiplex PCR assay. TCRdb mirrors the immuneACCESS table, restricted to in-frame sequences. Some clones are absent from its copies; in checked studies, under half trace to an unresolved V gene, and the reason for the others is unknown. The sample table shows 130,000 to 150,000 clones, and 80% are seen once. Over 4% of the sample is taken by the ten largest. What was sequenced was peripheral blood. Receptor source: a woman aged 50 to 60 with acute or convalescent COVID-19.

This clone was recorded once. The J gene is TRBJ1-5, the V gene TRBV6-2 or TRBV6-3; D gene ambiguous. CDR3 length: 12 residues. Trimming removed 0 bases at V and 6 bases at J, with 3 bases between. The germline V gene has CDR1 MNHEY and CDR2 SVGEGT. The CDR3 sequence is CASSYSGQPQHF. As DNA, the CDR3 is TGTGCCAGCAGTTACTCCGGTCAGCCCCAGCATTTT.

The count of this clone is one. The rearrangement uses TRBV6-5 and TRBJ1-5, with D perhaps TRBD1 (5 bases). V was shortened by 8 bases and J by 6 bases, with 14 bases between the two germline ends. Looked up from germline, CDR1 is MNHEY and CDR2 is SVGAGI. The CDR3 spans 13 residues. The CDR3 sequence: CASSMTETQPQHF. The CDR3, as DNA: TGTGCCAGCTCTATGACAGAAACTCAGCCCCAGCATTTT.

The rearrangement links TRBV7-8 to TRBJ1-4, with D perhaps TRBD1 (6 bases). The V end was cut by 5 bases, the J end by 8 bases, with 12 bases between. CDR3 length: 13 amino acids. From germline, CDR1 is SGHVS and CDR2 FQNEAQ. CDR3 region: CASSAGDVEKLFF. The CDR3, as DNA: TGTGCCAGCAGCGCAGGGGACGTAGAAAAACTGTTTTTT. Filled out from reference TRBV7-8 and TRBJ1-4, the complete variable domain reads GAGVSQSPRYKVAKRGQDVALRCDPISGHVSLFWYQQALGQGPEFLTYFQNEAQLDKSGLPSDRFFAERPEGSVSTLKIQRTQQEDSAVYLCASSAGDVEKLFFGSGTQLSVL.

V usage is TRBV5-1 and J usage is TRBJ1-4; 7 positions match TRBD1. This CDR3 has 14 amino acids. Trimming removed 2 bases from V and 3 bases from J; junction bases left unmatched: 1. Germline-derived CDR1 and CDR2 are SGHRS and YFSETQ. The CDR3 DNA is TGCGCCAGCAGCTTACAGGGGTCTAATGAAAAACTGTTTTTT. Protein product: CASSLQGSNEKLFF.

V usage is TRBV9 and J usage is TRBJ2-7; 7 bases match TRBD1. The ends lost 4 bases at V and 0 bases at J; junction bases unmatched: 10. The CDR3 sequence is 16 residues long. Germline CDR1 SGDLS, CDR2 YYNGEE. CDR3 protein: CASSLATGESSYEQYF. The CDR3 DNA reads TGTGCCAGCAGCCTTGCTACAGGGGAAAGCTCCTACGAGCAGTACTTC.

This clone was counted a single time. In DNA, the CDR3 is TGTGCCAGCAGTGGAGGGCAGGCTAATGAAAAACTGTTTTTT. As protein: CASSGGQANEKLFF. The V gene is TRBV2, the J gene TRBJ1-4; D gene uncertain. Germline assignment: CDR1 SNHLY and CDR2 FYNNEI. V lost 4 bases and J 3 bases, leaving 9 bases between the germline ends. The CDR3 extends over 14 amino acids.

The chain carries TRBV9 and TRBJ1-2; no clear D gene. CDR1 and CDR2 (germline): SGDLS, YYNGEE. Between the trimmed V and J ends, which lost 3 bases and 8 bases, there was a span of 17 bases. This CDR3 contains 14 residues. The CDR3 is CASSAIPPSRGYTF. CDR3 DNA: TGTGCCAGCAGCGCAATCCCCCCGAGTCGGGGCTACACCTTC.

This rearrangement joins TRBV28 to TRBJ1-1; a weak D match, TRBD1 (6 bases). CDR1 is MDHEN and CDR2 is SYDVKM in the germline V gene. The germline V and J ends were trimmed by 2 bases and 1 base, with 14 bases remaining between them. The CDR3 has 16 amino acids. CDR3: CASSLGGAGSNTEAFF. The CDR3 nucleotides read TGTGCCAGCAGTTTAGGGGGGGCAGGGTCGAACACTGAAGCTTTCTTT.

The sample holds a few counts of this clone. The chain joins TRBV7-2 to TRBJ2-3; D is possibly TRBD2 (6 bases). The CDR3 sequence is 15 residues long. Germline V gene data show CDR1 as SGHTA and CDR2 as FQGNSA. V was trimmed by 5 bases and J by 6 bases, leaving 18 bases between them. As DNA, the CDR3 is TGTGCCAGCAGCCCGCGAGTGGGAGGACGGGATACGCAGTATTTT. It translates to CASSPRVGGRDTQYF.